Each of the 6 T cell receptor beta chains below was sequenced from the same sample in a study of monozygotic twins with inflammatory bowel disease. TCRdb derives one entry per CDR3 protein from the 5' RACE reads, leaving out DNA. This sample contains 400,000 to 500,000 distinct CDR3 sequences. Specimen: blood. The receptors were gathered from a human donor with ulcerative colitis or Crohn's disease, or a healthy co-twin of an affected twin (not recorded which).

The chain recombines TRBV2 with TRBJ2-6. In germline, CDR1 is SNHLY, CDR2 FYNNEI. This CDR3 has 16 residues. The CDR3 reads CASSEAPFSGANVLTF.

The chain has TRBV7-2 and TRBJ2-7. CDR1 SGHTA and CDR2 FQGNSA come from the germline V gene. The CDR3 has 12 residues. CDR3 residues: CASSQRRGEQYF.

The chain is built from TRBV12-3 or TRBV12-4 and TRBJ2-1; TCRdb gives TRBD1 as the D gene, but with no DNA this cannot be confirmed. The CDR3 is made up of 14 amino acids. The CDR3 reads CASSLVRGVNEQFF.

V gene TRBV6-2 or TRBV6-3 combines with J gene TRBJ2-1; TCRdb indicates TRBD1, and absent DNA this call remains unverified. This CDR3 is built from 14 residues. The germline V gene has CDR1 MNHEY and CDR2 SVGEGT. CDR3 loop: CASSYSGQHNEQFF.

The V gene is TRBV10-1, the J gene TRBJ1-5. Germline CDR1 reads WNHNN; CDR2 reads SYGVQD (reference sequence). CDR3 length: 15 amino acids. Here the CDR3 reads CASPPREGINQPQHF.

The rearrangement joins TRBV7-2 to TRBJ2-7. The CDR3 covers 14 residues. The V gene's germline CDR1 is SGHTA and CDR2 FQGNSA. CDR3 in amino acids: CASSLGLDNYEQYF.